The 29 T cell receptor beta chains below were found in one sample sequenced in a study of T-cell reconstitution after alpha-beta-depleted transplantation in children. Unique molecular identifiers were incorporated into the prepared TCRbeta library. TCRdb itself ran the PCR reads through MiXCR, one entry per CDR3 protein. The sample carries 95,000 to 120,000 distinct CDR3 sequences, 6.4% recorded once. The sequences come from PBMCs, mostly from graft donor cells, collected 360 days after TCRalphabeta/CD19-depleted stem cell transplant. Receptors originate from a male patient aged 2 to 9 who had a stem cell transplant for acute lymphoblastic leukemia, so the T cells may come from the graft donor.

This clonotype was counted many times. The CDR3 protein is CASSVPQGLNTEAFF. The CDR3 region has the DNA TGTGCCAGCAGCGTACCCCAGGGTTTGAACACTGAAGCTTTCTTT. The chain links TRBV9 to TRBJ1-1, with a tentative D call TRBD1 (5 bases). The V and J ends lost 1 base and 0 bases respectively, with 10 bases between them. This CDR3 has 15 amino acids. Germline V gene data show CDR1 as SGDLS and CDR2 as YYNGEE.

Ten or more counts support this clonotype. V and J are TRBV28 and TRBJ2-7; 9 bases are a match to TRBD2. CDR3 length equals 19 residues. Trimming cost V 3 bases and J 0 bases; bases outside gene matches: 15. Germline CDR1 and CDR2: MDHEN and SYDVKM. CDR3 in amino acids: CASSFWVAGAYRSSYEQYF. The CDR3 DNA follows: TGTGCCAGCAGTTTCTGGGTAGCGGGGGCCTATAGGAGCTCCTACGAGCAGTACTTC.

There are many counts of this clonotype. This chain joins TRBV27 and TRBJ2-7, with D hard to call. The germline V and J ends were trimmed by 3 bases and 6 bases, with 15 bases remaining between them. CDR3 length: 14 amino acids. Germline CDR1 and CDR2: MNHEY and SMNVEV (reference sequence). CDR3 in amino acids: CASSFRSAKGEQYF. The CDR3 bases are TGTGCCAGCAGTTTCAGGTCAGCGAAGGGCGAGCAGTACTTC.

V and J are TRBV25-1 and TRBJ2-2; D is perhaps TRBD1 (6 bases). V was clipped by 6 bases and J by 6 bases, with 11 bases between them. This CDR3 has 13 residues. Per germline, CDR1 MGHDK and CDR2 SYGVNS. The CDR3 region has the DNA TGTGCCAGCAGCACAGGGCTCCCCGGGGAGCTGTTTTTT. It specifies CASSTGLPGELFF.

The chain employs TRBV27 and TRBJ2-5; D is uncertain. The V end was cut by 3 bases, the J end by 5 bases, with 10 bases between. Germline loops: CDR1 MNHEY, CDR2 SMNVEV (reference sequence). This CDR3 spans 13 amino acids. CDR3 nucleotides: TGTGCCAGCAGTTTGCTACAACGGGAGACCCAGTACTTC. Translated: CASSLLQRETQYF.

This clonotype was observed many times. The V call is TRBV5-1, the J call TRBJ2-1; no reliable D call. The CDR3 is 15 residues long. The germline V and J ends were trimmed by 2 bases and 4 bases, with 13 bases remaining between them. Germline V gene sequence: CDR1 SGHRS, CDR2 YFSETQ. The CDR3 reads CASSLWLPFYNEQFF. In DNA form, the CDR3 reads TGCGCCAGCAGCTTATGGCTCCCGTTTTACAATGAGCAGTTCTTC.

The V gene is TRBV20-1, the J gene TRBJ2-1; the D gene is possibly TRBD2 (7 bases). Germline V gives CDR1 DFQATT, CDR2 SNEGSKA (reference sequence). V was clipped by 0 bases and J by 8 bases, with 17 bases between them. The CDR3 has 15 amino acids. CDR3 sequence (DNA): TGCAGTGCTAGAGATCGTGGGGGGGGGCCATATGAGCAGTTCTTC. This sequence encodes CSARDRGGGPYEQFF.

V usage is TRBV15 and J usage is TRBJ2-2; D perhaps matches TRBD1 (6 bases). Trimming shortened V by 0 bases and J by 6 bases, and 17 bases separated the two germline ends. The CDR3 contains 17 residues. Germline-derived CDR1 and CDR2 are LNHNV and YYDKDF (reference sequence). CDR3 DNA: TGTGCCACCAGCAGAGATCCCCTTGGGTGGGGGCCCGGGGAGCTGTTTTTT. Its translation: CATSRDPLGWGPGELFF.

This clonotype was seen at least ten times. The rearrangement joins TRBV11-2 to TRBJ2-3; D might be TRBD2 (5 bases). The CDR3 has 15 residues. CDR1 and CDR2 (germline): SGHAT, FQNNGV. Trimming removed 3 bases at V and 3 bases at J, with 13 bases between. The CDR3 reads CASSLRARATDTQYF. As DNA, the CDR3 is TGTGCCAGCAGCTTGCGGGCCCGGGCGACAGATACGCAGTATTTT.

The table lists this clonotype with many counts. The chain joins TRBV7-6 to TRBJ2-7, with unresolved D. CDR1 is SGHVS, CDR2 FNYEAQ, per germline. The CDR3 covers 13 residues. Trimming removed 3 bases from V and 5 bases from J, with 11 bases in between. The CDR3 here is CASSLGIIDEQYF. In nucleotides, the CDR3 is TGTGCCAGCAGCTTGGGAATAATCGACGAGCAGTACTTC.

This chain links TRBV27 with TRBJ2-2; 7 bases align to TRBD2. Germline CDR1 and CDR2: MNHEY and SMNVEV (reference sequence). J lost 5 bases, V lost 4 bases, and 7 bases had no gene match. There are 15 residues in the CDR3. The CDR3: CASSSRGVSTGELFF. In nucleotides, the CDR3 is TGTGCCAGCAGTTCCCGGGGGGTATCGACCGGGGAGCTGTTTTTT.

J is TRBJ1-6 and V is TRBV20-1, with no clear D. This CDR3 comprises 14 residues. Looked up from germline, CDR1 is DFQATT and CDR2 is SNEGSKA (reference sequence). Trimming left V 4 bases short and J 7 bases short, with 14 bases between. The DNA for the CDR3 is TGCAGTGCTAACGGGGTAGAGGGAAATTCACCCCTCCACTTT. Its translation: CSANGVEGNSPLHF.

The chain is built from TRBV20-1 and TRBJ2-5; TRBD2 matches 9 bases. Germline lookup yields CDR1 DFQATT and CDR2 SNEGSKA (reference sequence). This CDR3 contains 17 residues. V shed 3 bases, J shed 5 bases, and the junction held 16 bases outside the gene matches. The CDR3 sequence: CSASNGPGGRAEETQYF. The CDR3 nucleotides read TGCAGTGCTAGTAACGGGCCGGGCGGGAGGGCCGAGGAGACCCAGTACTTC.

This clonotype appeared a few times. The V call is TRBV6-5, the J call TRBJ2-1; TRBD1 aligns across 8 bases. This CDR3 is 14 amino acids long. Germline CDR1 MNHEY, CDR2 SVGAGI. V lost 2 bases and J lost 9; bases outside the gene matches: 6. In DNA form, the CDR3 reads TGTGCCAGCAGTTACGCTGACAGGGGCCCTGAGCAGTTCTTC. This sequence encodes CASSYADRGPEQFF.

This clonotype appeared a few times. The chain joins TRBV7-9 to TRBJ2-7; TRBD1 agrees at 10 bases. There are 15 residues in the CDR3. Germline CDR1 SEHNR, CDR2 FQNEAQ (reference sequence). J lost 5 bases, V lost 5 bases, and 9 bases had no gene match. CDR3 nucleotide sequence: TGTGCCAGCAGCCAGCCGGGACAGGGGATCCACGAGCAGTACTTC. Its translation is CASSQPGQGIHEQYF.

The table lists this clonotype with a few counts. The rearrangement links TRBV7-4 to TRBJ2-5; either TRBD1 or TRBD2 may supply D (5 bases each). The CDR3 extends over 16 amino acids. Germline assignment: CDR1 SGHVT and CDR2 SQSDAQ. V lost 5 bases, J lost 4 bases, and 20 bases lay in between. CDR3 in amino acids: CASSAPPGLWRETQYF. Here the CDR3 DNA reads TGTGCCAGCAGCGCACCACCGGGGCTGTGGCGAGAGACCCAGTACTTC.

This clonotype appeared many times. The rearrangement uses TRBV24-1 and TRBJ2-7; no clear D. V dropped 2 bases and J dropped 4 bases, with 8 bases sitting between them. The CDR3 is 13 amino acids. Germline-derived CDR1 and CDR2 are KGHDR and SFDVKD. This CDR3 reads CATSDSERYEQYF. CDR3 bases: TGTGCCACCAGTGATTCCGAGAGGTACGAGCAGTACTTC.

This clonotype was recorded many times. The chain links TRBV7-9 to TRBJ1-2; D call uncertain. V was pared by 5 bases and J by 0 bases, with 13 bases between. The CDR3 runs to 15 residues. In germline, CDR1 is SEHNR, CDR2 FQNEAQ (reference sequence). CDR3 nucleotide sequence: TGTGCCAGCAGCCCCCCGACCAAAACTAACTATGGCTACACCTTC. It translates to CASSPPTKTNYGYTF.

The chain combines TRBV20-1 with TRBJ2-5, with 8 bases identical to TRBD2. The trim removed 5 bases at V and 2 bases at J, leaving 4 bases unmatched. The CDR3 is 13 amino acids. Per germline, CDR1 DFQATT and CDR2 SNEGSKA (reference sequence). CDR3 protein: CSAARGAQETQYF. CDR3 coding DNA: TGCAGTGCTGCGCGGGGGGCTCAAGAGACCCAGTACTTC.

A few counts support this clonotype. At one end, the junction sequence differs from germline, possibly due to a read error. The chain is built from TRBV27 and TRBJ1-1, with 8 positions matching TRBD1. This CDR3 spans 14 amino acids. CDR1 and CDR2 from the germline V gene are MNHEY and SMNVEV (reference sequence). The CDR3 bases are TGTGCCAGCACTTTAGTCACAGGGGGAACTGAAGCTTTCTTT. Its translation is CASTLVTGGTEAFF.

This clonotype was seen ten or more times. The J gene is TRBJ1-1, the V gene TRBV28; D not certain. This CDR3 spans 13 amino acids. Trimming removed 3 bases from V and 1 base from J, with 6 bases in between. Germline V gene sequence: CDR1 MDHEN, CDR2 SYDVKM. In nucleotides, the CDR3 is TGTGCCAGCAGTTTGACCAGGAACACTGAAGCTTTCTTT. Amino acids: CASSLTRNTEAFF. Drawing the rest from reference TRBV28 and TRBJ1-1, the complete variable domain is DVKVTQSSRYLVKRTGEKVFLECVQDMDHENMFWYRQDPGLGLRLIYFSYDVKMKEKGDIPEGYSVSREKKERFSLILESASTNQTSMYLCASSLTRNTEAFFGQGTRLTVV.

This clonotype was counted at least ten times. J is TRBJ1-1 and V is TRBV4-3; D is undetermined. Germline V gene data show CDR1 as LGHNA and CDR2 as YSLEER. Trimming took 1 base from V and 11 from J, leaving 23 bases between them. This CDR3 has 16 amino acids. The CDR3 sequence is CASSQVPEGGLSNAFF. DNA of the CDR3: TGCGCCAGCAGCCAAGTTCCGGAGGGAGGGCTGTCCAATGCTTTCTTT.

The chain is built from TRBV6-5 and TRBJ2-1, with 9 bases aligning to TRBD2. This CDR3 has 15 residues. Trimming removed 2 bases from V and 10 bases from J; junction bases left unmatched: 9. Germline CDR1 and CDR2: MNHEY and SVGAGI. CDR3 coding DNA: TGTGCCAGCAGTTACGCGGGAGGGTTTCTATGGGAGCAGTTCTTC. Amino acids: CASSYAGGFLWEQFF.

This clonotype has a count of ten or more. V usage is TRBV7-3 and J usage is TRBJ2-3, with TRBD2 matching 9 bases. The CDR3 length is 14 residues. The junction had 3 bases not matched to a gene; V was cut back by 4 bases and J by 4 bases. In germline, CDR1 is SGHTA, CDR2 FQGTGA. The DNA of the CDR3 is TGTGCCAGCAGCTCGGGACTAGCTGCAGATACGCAGTATTTT. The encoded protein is CASSSGLAADTQYF.

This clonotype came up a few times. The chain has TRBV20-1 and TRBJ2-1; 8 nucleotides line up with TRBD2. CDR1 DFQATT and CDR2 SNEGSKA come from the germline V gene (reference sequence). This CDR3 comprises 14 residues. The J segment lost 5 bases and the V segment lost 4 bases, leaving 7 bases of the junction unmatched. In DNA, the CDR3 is TGCAGTGCTATTGCGGGGGGCCTACACAATGAGCAGTTCTTC. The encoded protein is CSAIAGGLHNEQFF.

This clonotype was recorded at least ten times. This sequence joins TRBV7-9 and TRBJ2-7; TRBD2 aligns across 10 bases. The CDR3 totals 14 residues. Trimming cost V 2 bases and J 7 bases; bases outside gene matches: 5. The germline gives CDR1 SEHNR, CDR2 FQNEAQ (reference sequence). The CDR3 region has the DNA TGTGCCAGCAGCTTACCAGCGGGGGGGCGGGAGCAGTACTTC. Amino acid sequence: CASSLPAGGREQYF.

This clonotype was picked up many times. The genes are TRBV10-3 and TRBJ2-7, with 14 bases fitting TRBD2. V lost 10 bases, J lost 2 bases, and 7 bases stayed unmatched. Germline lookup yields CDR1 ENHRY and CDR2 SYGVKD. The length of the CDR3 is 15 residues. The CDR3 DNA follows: TGTGCCACGGGGACTAGCGGGAGTAGTCCCTACGAGCAGTACTTC. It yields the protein CATGTSGSSPYEQYF.

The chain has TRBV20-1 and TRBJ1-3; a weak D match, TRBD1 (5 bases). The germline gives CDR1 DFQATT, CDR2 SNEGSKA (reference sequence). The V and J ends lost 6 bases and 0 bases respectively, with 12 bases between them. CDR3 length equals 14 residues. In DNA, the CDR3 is TGCAGTGCCCGGGGCTTCATCTCTGGAAACACCATATATTTT. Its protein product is CSARGFISGNTIYF.

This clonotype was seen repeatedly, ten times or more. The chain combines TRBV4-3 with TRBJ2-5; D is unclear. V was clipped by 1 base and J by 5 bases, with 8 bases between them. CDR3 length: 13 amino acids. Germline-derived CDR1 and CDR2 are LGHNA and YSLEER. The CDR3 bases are TGCGCCAGCAGCCAAGGGACGCAGGAGACCCAGTACTTC. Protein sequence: CASSQGTQETQYF.